This TCR beta chain comes out of a study of T cell responses to AZD1222 COVID-19 vaccine. Profiling relied on immunoSEQ multiplex PCR, and the TCRdb table lists in-frame clones only, not all of them. This sample has over 85,000 clones; about nine tenths occur once, and the top ten carry about 17%. The study's findings and limits: Baseline antibody screening turned up just six seropositive AZD1222 recipients. CD4 TCRs covered the whole spike, strongest at regions 160-218 and 743-854. White British people made up most donors, females outnumbered males, and clonal diversity was possibly underestimated. Two doses of AZD1222 preceded a rise in Spike-specific TCR breadth and depth.

Turning to this clone: Its target is not known.

The sequence derives from an adult who received the AZD1222 COVID-19 vaccine. The specimen comprised peripheral blood, sampled 28 days after the second AZD1222 dose.

DNA for the CDR3: TGTGCCAGCAGTTTAAGCGGGGACAATCAGCCCCAGCATTTT. This gives the protein CASSLSGDNQPQHF. The V gene is TRBV28, the J gene TRBJ1-5, with D unclear. CDR3 length: 14 amino acids. V gave up 2 bases and J gave up 3 bases, with 8 bases separating them. The V gene's germline CDR1 is MDHEN and CDR2 SYDVKM.